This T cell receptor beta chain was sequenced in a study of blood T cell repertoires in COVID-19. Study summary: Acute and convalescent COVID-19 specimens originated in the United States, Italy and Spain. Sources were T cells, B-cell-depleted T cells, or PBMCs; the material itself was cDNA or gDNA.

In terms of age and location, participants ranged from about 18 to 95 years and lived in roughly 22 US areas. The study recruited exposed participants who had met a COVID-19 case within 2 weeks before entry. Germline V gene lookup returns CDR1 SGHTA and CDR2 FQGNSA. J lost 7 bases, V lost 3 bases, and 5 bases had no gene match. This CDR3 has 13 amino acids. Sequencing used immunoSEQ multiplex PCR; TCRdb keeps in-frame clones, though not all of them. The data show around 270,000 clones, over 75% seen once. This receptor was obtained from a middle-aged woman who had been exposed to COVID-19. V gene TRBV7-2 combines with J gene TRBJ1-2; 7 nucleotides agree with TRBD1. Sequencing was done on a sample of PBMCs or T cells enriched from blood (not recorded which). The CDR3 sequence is CASSFEGAVGYTF. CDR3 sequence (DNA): TGTGCCAGCAGCTTTGAGGGGGCGGTTGGCTACACCTTC.